This T cell receptor beta chain was sequenced during a study of blood T cell repertoires in COVID-19. Background on the study: COVID-19 samples from acute and convalescent phases originated in the United States, Italy and Spain. T cells, B-cell-depleted T cells, or PBMCs provided the cDNA or gDNA that served as material.

This clone was found a few times. Per the original methods: Reference gene primer amplification gave nucleated cell count estimates. Libraries were prepared by immunoSEQ multiplex PCR; TCRdb keeps only in-frame clonotypes and omits some of them. Clone size and the V and J calls come from that table; the DNA yielded D and trimming. Of around 170,000 clones in the sample, around two thirds are singletons; the top ten hold 3%. Germline CDR1 reads SGHRS; CDR2 reads YFSETQ. This CDR3 has 14 amino acids. Trimming removed 0 bases at V and 6 bases at J, with 12 bases between. The sample comprised peripheral blood. The chain carries TRBV5-1 and TRBJ1-1; D unclear. The sequence was collected from a woman of 80 years or more with acute or convalescent COVID-19. Here the CDR3 DNA reads TGCGCCAGCAGCTTGGTGGCAGGAAGCCCTGAAGCTTTCTTT. Encoded protein: CASSLVAGSPEAFF.